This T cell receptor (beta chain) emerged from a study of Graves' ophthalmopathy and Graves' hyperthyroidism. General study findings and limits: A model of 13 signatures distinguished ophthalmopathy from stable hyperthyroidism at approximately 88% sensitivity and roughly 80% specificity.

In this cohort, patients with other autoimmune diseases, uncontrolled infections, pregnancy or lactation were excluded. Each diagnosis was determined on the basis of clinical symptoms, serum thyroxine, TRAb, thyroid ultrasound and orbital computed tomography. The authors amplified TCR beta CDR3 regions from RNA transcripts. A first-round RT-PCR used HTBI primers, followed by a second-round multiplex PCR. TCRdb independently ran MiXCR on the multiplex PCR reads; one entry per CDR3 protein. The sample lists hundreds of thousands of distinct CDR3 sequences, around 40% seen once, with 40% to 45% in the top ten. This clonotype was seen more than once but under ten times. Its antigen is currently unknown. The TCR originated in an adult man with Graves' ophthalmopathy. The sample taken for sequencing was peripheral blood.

CDR3 DNA: TGTGCCAGTAGTCCCCGGGGAGGGATGACCACTGAAGCTTTCTTT. Encoded protein: CASSPRGGMTTEAFF. The chain recombines TRBV19 with TRBJ1-1; D remains unclear. The germline gives CDR1 LNHDA, CDR2 SQIVND (reference sequence). Trimming took off 5 bases at V and 4 bases at J, with 17 bases between the two ends. The length of the CDR3 is 15 residues.